This T cell receptor beta chain stems from a study of blood T cell repertoires in COVID-19 (dated by TCRdb to between 2020 and 2021). With regard to the full study: Samples covering the acute and convalescent phases of COVID-19 were provided by collaborators in the United States, Italy and Spain. A freely available public database, intended as a resource for researchers studying the immune response to SARS-CoV-2, is where the repertoires were released. HLA class I and class II types, where available, came from metadata supplied by the sample provider rather than from assay-based typing. The prospective study material was composed of cDNA or gDNA derived from T cells, B-cell-depleted T cells, or PBMCs. The samples were drawn from two sources: the first 160 participants of the ongoing ImmuneRACE study, and about 1,300 subjects contributed by 6 global collaborators. A de-identified subject ID, COVID-19 status, age in years and sex were almost always included in the sample metadata. Deeply sampled blood TCRbeta repertoires from subjects exposed to, actively infected with, or recovered from COVID-19 were included in the dataset. General findings and caveats noted by the study authors: Clinical and demographic metadata were provided uncurated, with the amount varying by source and participant.

TCRbeta CDR3 regions were amplified from genomic DNA by means of the immunoSEQ Assay, a bias-controlled multiplex PCR. The paper's processing steps were these. The number of nucleated cells in each sample was estimated from the amplification of reference gene primers within the assay. To quantify the absolute abundance of each unique TCRbeta CDR3 rearrangement, sequence reads were collapsed and filtered. For each sample, productive Simpson clonality was calculated by taking the square root of Simpson's diversity index across productive rearrangements. TCRdb's version of the immuneACCESS table is confined to in-frame rearrangements and falls short of the full clone set. An unresolved V gene accounts for under half of the shortfall where checked; the remainder is of unknown origin. The D gene and trimming were derived from the DNA, and the V and J assignments and clone size from that table. The sample profile shows under 350,000 clones; around nine tenths of them were found once. The top ten clones comprise roughly 5% of the sample.

This clone appeared once. This receptor's antigen is unknown. No much larger clone is present one base from it, and per-base qualities are unavailable. The CDR3 spans 15 residues, from the cysteine through the phenylalanine. The entry retains the CDR3 DNA only, 45 bases that are in frame from base 1. CDR1 and CDR2 (MNHEY, SMNVEV) derive from the germline V gene (reference sequence). A distance of 14 bases separates the germline ends of V and J, which lose 4 bases and 4 bases respectively. Whole blood was collected in K2EDTA tubes by collaborating institutions according to the institutions' own protocols. Collaborator samples were shipped for TCRbeta analysis as frozen whole blood, isolated PBMCs, or DNA extracted from either sample type.

The TCR sequence derives from a middle-aged man with acute or convalescent COVID-19. The sample consisted of peripheral blood. The rearranged segments are TRBV27 and TRBJ2-1; perhaps TRBD1 is the D gene, with 5 bases matching. The nucleotides are TGTGCCAGCAGTTCGGGCAGGGTTAATTACAATGAGCAGTTCTTC. Its product reads: CASSSGRVNYNEQFF.